The sample holds a few counts of the clone carrying this T cell receptor beta chain. The antigen is not known. The CDR3 extends over 13 amino acids. Germline CDR1 reads MNHEY; CDR2 reads SVGAGI. V lost 5 bases and J lost 6, with 14 bases in between. These data originate in a study of CD4+ T cells in melanoma. Study-wide results and limits: In melanoma, neoantigen-specific CD4+ T cells reportedly differed in differentiation state. CD8+ T cell, macrophage and B cell function reportedly correlated with neoantigen-specific CD4+ T cells.

TCRdb's table, derived via immunoSEQ multiplex PCR, lists solely in-frame clones and lacks some. The sample gives about 10,000 clones, roughly 69% of which show up once; roughly a quarter is in the top ten. The TCR originated in a human donor with melanoma. The sample consisted of cells from a culture (not recorded whether cultured in vitro). The J gene is TRBJ2-7, the V gene TRBV6-5; no definite D call. CDR3 DNA: TGTGCCAGCAGTCCCAGGCTTTCGGGCGAGCAGTACTTC. This translates into CASSPRLSGEQYF.